This T cell receptor beta chain stems from a study of beta chain features in type 1 diabetes. The investigators reverse transcribed all of the isolated RNA, so they sequenced expressed TCRB transcripts. Profiling relied on immunoSEQ multiplex PCR, and the TCRdb table lists in-frame clones only, not all of them. The sample yields 120,000 to 150,000 clones, about 13% seen once. Overall study results and limits: Patients showed naive, central memory and Treg TCRB repertoires that appeared more similar than those of healthy donors. Lower insertion and higher deletion counts appeared at VDJ junctions in type 1 diabetes patients. PCR might pick shorter templates more often, in the same way for patients and controls. Type 1 diabetes patients had TCRB CDR3s that were shorter (moderately but significantly so) in all four CD4+ subsets.

Purity exceeded 98% in all sorted populations. CDR1 is SGHVS, CDR2 FQNEAQ, per germline. The CDR3 covers 14 residues. V shed 4 bases, J shed 3 bases, and the junction held 5 bases outside the gene matches. As to this clone: Its antigen is unidentified.

This TCR was sampled from a man younger than 35 with type 1 diabetes. This chain links TRBV7-8 with TRBJ1-1, with 7 bases identical to TRBD1. The sequenced sample consisted of central memory CD4+ T cells from blood. The CDR3 sequence is CASSSTGMDTEAFF. CDR3 nucleotides: TGTGCCAGCAGCTCGACAGGGATGGACACTGAAGCTTTCTTT.